This T cell receptor beta chain was observed in a study of T cell responses to AZD1222 COVID-19 vaccine (dated by TCRdb to the early 2020s). Background on the whole study: AZD1222 recipients whose second dose came at about 4 weeks and those whose second dose came at about 12 weeks were combined into one group, since spike-specific TCR depth and breadth did not differ between the two schedules. Trial participants were enrolled by age into 18-55, 56-69 and 70-plus year subgroups, with roughly 160, 29 and 62 TCR-sequenced participants respectively. A total of more than 230 trial participants underwent TCR sequencing, of whom around 210 had received two doses of AZD1222 and some 25 had received two doses of the MenACWY control vaccine.

Findings and caveats that apply to the study as a whole: Participants were mostly white British and included more females than males, and it was suggested by the authors that clonal diversity may have been underestimated. The 56-69-year group was small, and its depth increase did not reach significance, likely because of low power. Conclusions about previously exposed vaccinees were limited because only six AZD1222 recipients were SARS-CoV-2 seropositive at baseline. The whole spike protein was spanned by vaccine-associated CD4 TCRs, and dominant responses were seen in regions 160-218 and 743-854. Reportedly, almost half of the unique spike-specific TCRs recognized epitopes lying outside the regions that are mutated in the B.1.351 and B.1.1.7 variants. A significant rise in spike-specific TCR breadth and depth was observed after two AZD1222 doses relative to day 0 and relative to MenACWY recipients. Because no day 14 peak-response samples were available, repertoires were characterized only after the peak T cell response.

Explained via the paper, the time point label denotes: baseline before first vaccination. Vaccinee samples came from UK trials COV001 and COV002, including a single-blind randomized controlled phase 2/3 trial of AZD1222 (ChAdOx1 nCoV-19) in healthy adults. For TCRbeta chain sequencing, PBMC samples were collected from trial participants at day 0 and at day 28 after the second dose. This clone has more than one count but fewer than ten. Which antigen it targets is not known. Base qualities are not at hand, and no much larger clone is one base apart. For CDR1 and CDR2, the germline V gene lists LGHNA and YNFKEQ. The CDR3 has 15 amino acids, counting the end cysteine and phenylalanine. Of all the DNA, just the CDR3 is kept, 45 bases in frame from base 1. The V end loses 0 bases and the J end loses 1 base, and a stretch of 8 bases separates them. The CDR3 regions of human TCRbeta chains were analyzed by immunosequencing. The paper's data handling went like this. TCRs in the repertoires were compared against a reference library of SARS-CoV-2-specific TCRs that had been generated with the MIRA antigen-specificity platform. Breadth meant the fraction of unique TCRs that were SARS-CoV-2-associated, whereas depth meant the fraction of total T cells that were SARS-CoV-2-associated. Using the MIRA data, each spike-specific TCR was assigned both to the spike region to which the TCR was reactive and to a CD4 or CD8 class. Log10-transformed breadth and depth values were compared by one-way ANOVA with Sidak's multiple comparisons tests. The immuneACCESS repertoire file appears here via TCRdb, limited to in-frame rearrangements. These files lack a portion of the clones; in checked studies, under half of the deficit traces to unresolved V genes, and the cause of the others is not known. Clonal size and the V and J genes are those of that table, whereas D and trimming came from the DNA. The table for this sample lists 95,000 to 150,000 clones; around 89% of them were counted only once. The ten largest clones represent 3.5% to 4.5% of the sample.

This specimen was peripheral blood, taken on day 0 of AZD1222 vaccination. The sequence came from an adult in good health. The rearranged segments are TRBV4-2 and TRBJ2-3; the D gene is perhaps TRBD2, on 5 matching bases. The CDR3 is CASSQELAGTDTQYF. The bases read TGTGCCAGCAGCCAAGAGCTAGCTGGCACAGATACGCAGTATTTT.